This T cell receptor beta chain is drawn from a study of cytomegalovirus exposure and HLA in healthy donors. Trimming removed 7 bases from V and 0 bases from J, with 12 bases in between. Germline V gene sequence: CDR1 MNHEY, CDR2 SVGAGI. CDR3 length: 14 amino acids. Broader study findings: Within the 130 or so validation repertoires, first-cohort TCR clusters tended to co-occur, according to a later analysis. Many donors carried some public TCRs, although rarity characterized most TCR sequences.

Clones were sequenced by immunoSEQ multiplex PCR, and TCRdb holds only the in-frame ones, with some missing. The sample includes about 160,000 clones, 95% to 97% of them seen just once. Concerning this clone: Its antigen is unknown.

V gene TRBV6-5 combines with J gene TRBJ1-2; D is possibly TRBD1 (5 bases). Material: PBMCs. This clonotype was sampled from a woman between 18 and 29 years old in good health and CMV-seronegative. The CDR3 protein is CASTRTKANYGYTF. As DNA, the CDR3 is TGTGCCAGCACCAGGACAAAAGCTAACTATGGCTACACCTTC.